This T cell receptor (beta chain) was identified in a study of regulatory T cells in long-lasting Graves disease. The overall study: Newly diagnosed Graves' patients had taken antithyroid drugs under 3 months.

Assembly of TCR beta libraries relied on iRepertoire HTBI primers together with Arm-PCR of CDR3 regions. TCRdb recomputed calls from the multiplex PCR reads with MiXCR, one row per CDR3 protein. Of around 400,000 distinct CDR3 sequences in the sample, 15% to 18% were seen once. Findings and limits, study-wide: Newly diagnosed disease favored TRBV20-1 and TRBJ2-1 over persistent disease.

Concerning this clonotype itself: Its antigen is as yet unknown.

CDR1 is DFQATT, CDR2 SNEGSKA, per germline (reference sequence). This CDR3 has 16 residues. Trimming at V came to 1 base and at J to 3 bases, leaving 7 bases not matched to a gene. The time point was: newly diagnosed GD, antithyroid drugs for less than 3 months. Making the TCR library involved RNA that had been extracted from PBMCs. The diagnosis of Graves' disease used American Thyroid Association guidelines. The chain links TRBV20-1 to TRBJ1-3; TRBD1 matches at 9 bases. The input for sequencing was peripheral blood mononuclear cells (PBMCs), taken at new diagnosis, from a patient treated with antithyroid drugs. The sequence came from a female donor with Graves disease. This CDR3 is CSARVRGQGLGNTIYF. The CDR3 region has the DNA TGCAGTGCTAGAGTTCGTGGACAGGGGCTTGGAAACACCATATATTTT.